These 8 T cell receptor beta chains were sequenced from one sample in a study of cytomegalovirus exposure and HLA in healthy donors. The PCR had 60 Vbeta and 13 Jbeta primers. This table comes from immunoSEQ multiplex PCR, and its TCRdb copy is limited to in-frame clones, with some not included. The table records fewer than 130,000 clones, 86% of them present only once. The sample consisted of PBMCs. Receptors were obtained from a man in his forties or fifties in good health and CMV-seronegative.

The J gene is TRBJ2-7, the V gene TRBV5-1; weak D call: TRBD1 (7 bases). The CDR3 has 15 residues. Trimming took off 4 bases at V and 5 bases at J, with 19 bases between the two ends. CDR1 and CDR2 (germline): SGHRS, YFSETQ. DNA of the CDR3: TGCGCCAGCAGCCTTGGAGGGACAGCGACTAACGAGCAGTACTTC. Its translation is CASSLGGTATNEQYF.

This chain connects TRBV28 to TRBJ1-2; maybe TRBD1 (6 bases). The CDR3 is made up of 13 amino acids. Trimming stripped 2 bases from V and 6 bases from J, with 10 bases between. The germline V gene encodes CDR1 MDHEN and CDR2 SYDVKM. CDR3 in DNA: TGTGCCAGCAGTTTAAACAGGGACAATGGCTACACCTTC. This translates into CASSLNRDNGYTF.

This clone came up a few times. The chain uses TRBV2 and TRBJ1-2; D gene uncertain. The CDR3 runs 12 residues. Germline loops: CDR1 SNHLY, CDR2 FYNNEI. Trimming cost V 7 bases and J 7 bases, with 13 bases left between them. CDR3 amino acids: CASIYRVGGYTF. The CDR3 coding sequence is TGTGCCAGCATTTACCGGGTGGGTGGCTACACCTTC.

This clone was picked up one time. The J gene is TRBJ2-2, the V gene TRBV28, with D perhaps TRBD1 (6 bases). V was clipped by 9 bases and J by 5 bases, with 46 bases between them. The CDR3 is made up of 24 amino acids. Germline lookup yields CDR1 MDHEN and CDR2 SYDVKM. The CDR3 spells CASFRRWRKKTRGTERPQTGELFF. The CDR3 DNA follows: TGTGCCAGTTTCCGCCGGTGGAGGAAAAAAACCAGGGGTACAGAGCGCCCCCAGACCGGGGAGCTGTTTTTT.

The chain combines TRBV7-2 with TRBJ1-5, with 9 bases lining up with TRBD1. The germline V gene encodes CDR1 SGHTA and CDR2 FQGNSA. CDR3 size: 14 residues. V shed 4 bases, J shed 6 bases, and the junction held 4 bases outside the gene matches. CDR3 region: CASSSGTGLQPQHF. Written as DNA, the CDR3 is TGTGCCAGCAGCTCCGGGACAGGGCTTCAGCCCCAGCATTTT.

The chain carries TRBV21-1 and TRBJ1-5; TRBD1 was called by the table and not checked on the DNA. TRBV21-1 is reported as a pseudogene. This CDR3 spans 17 amino acids. This chain's CDR3 is CASSPRGVQQRGQPQHF. As DNA, the CDR3 is TGTGCCAGCAGCCCTCGAGGTGTACAGCAAAGGGGACAGCCCCAGCATTTT.

This chain connects TRBV6-5 to TRBJ1-2, with 9 positions matching TRBD1. CDR1 is MNHEY and CDR2 is SVGAGI in the germline V gene. The CDR3 is 14 residues long. Trimming took 6 bases from V and 5 from J; bases not matched to a gene: 7. The chain's CDR3 is CASRRQGVDYGYTF. The CDR3 DNA sequence: TGTGCCAGCAGACGACAGGGGGTCGATTATGGCTACACCTTC.

The chain carries TRBV27 and TRBJ1-2; D is possibly TRBD1 (5 bases). The CDR3 length is 14 residues. V dropped 0 bases and J dropped 4 bases, with 9 bases sitting between them. CDR1 is MNHEY, CDR2 SMNVEV, per germline (reference sequence). The CDR3 spells CASSLSTESYGYTF. The CDR3 nucleotides read TGTGCCAGCAGTTTATCGACAGAGAGCTATGGCTACACCTTC.